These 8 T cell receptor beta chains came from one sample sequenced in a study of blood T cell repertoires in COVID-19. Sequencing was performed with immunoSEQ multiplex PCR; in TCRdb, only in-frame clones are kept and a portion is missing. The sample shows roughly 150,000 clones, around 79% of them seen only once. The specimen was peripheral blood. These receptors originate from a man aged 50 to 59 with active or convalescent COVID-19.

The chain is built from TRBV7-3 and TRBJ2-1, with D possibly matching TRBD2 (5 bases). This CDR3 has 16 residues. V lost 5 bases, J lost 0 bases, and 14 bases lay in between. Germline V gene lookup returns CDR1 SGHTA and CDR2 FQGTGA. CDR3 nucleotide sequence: TGTGCCAGCAGCCCAAGGACGGGAAGCTCCTACAATGAGCAGTTCTTC. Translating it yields CASSPRTGSSYNEQFF.

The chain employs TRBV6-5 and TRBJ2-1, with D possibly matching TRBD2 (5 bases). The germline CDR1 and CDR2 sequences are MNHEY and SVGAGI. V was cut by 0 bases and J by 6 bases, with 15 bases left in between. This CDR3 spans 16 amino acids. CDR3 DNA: TGTGCCAGCAGTTACTCGGGCGGGCCCCCCAGCAATGAGCAGTTCTTC. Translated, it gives CASSYSGGPPSNEQFF.

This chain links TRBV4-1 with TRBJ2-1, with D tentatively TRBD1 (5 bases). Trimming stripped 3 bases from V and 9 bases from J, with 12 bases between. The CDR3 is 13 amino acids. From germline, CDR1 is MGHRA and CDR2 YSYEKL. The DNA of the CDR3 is TGCGCCAGCAGCCAGGACGCTAGGGGTGAGCAGTTCTTC. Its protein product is CASSQDARGEQFF.

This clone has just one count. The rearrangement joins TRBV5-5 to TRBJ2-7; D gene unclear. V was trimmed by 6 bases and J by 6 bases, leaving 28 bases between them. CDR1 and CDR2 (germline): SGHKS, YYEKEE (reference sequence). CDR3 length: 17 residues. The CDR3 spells CASTALVGGTPLGEQYF. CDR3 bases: TGTGCCAGCACCGCGCTGGTTGGCGGCACCCCGCTTGGCGAGCAGTACTTC.

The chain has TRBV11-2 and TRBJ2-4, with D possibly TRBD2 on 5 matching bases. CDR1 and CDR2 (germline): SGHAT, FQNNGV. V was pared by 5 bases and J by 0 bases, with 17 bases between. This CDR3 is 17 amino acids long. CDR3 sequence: CASSPYPRLLAKNIQYF. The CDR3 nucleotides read TGTGCCAGCAGCCCCTACCCCCGACTACTAGCCAAAAACATTCAGTACTTC.

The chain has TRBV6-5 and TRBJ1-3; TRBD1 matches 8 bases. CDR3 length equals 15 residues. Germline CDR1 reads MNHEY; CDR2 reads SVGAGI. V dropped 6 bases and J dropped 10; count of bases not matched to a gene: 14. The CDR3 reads CASSLTGAHQRTIYF. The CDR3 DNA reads TGTGCCAGCAGCCTGACAGGGGCCCACCAAAGAACCATATATTTT.

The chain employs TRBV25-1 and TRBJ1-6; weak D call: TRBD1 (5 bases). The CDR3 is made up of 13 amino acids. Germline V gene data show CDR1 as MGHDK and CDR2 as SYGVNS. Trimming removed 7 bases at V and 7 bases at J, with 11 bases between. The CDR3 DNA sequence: TGTGCCAGCACTCTGGGGGGGAATTCACCCCTCCACTTT. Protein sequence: CASTLGGNSPLHF.

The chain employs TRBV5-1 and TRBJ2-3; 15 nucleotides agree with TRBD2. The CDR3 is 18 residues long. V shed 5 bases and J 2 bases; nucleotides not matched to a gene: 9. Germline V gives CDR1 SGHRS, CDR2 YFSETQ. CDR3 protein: CASSSGLAGGRFTDTQYF. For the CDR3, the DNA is TGCGCCAGCAGTTCAGGACTAGCGGGAGGGAGGTTCACAGATACGCAGTATTTT.